This TCR beta chain comes out of a study of shared clonotypes between healthy human individuals. Study-wide points: Generally, naive subsets came out with larger estimated richness than memory subsets.

The V gene lost 6 bases and the J gene lost 3 bases, with 18 bases spanning the gap. Germline V gives CDR1 SNHLY, CDR2 FYNNEI. The CDR3 contains 15 residues. Healthy adults negative for HIV, lacking recent acute infections or vaccinations, served as donors. Splitting of CD4+ cells produced CD45RA+ naive and CD45RA-negative memory subsets. Method: immunoSEQ multiplex PCR; TCRdb's copy keeps in-frame clones and lacks some. The top ten clones hold approximately 0.45% of a sample with about 1.5 million clones, 95% to 99% of them seen once. To note about this clone: Antigen: not known.

This receptor was taken from a man aged 30 to 45 in good health. The J gene is TRBJ2-7, the V gene TRBV2, with D possibly matching TRBD2 (6 bases). Source material: naive CD4+ T cells sorted from blood. Described subset: CD45RA+ positively selected. CDR3 DNA sequence: TGTGCCAGCAGAGTGGCGGGAAAGGATCTCTACGAGCAGTACTTC. It translates to CASRVAGKDLYEQYF.